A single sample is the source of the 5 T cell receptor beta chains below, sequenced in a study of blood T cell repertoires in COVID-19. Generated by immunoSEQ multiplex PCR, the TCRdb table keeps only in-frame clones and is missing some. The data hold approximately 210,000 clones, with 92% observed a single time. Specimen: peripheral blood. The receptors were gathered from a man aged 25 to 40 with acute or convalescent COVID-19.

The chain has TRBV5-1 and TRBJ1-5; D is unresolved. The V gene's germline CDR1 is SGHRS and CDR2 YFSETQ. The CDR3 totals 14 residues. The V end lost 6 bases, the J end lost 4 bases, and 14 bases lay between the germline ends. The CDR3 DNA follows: TGCGCCAGCACCGAGGGAGGAATTAATCAGCCCCAGCATTTT. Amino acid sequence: CASTEGGINQPQHF.

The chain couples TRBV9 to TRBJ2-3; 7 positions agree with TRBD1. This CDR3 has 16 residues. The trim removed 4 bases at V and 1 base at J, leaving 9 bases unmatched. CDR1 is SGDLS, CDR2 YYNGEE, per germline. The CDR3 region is CASSPRQGRGTDTQYF. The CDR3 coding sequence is TGTGCCAGCAGCCCAAGACAGGGTCGGGGCACAGATACGCAGTATTTT.

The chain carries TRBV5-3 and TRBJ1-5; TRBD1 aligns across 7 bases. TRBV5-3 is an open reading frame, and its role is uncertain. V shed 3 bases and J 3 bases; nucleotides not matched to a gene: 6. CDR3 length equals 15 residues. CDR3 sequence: CARSSLDRNNQPQHF. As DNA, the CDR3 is TGTGCCAGAAGCTCACTGGACAGGAACAATCAGCCCCAGCATTTT.

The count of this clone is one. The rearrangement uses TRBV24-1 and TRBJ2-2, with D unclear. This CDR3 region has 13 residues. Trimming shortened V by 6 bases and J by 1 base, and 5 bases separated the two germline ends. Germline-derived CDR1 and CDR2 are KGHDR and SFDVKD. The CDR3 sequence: CATSRLNTGELFF. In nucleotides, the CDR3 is TGTGCCACCAGTAGACTGAACACCGGGGAGCTGTTTTTT.

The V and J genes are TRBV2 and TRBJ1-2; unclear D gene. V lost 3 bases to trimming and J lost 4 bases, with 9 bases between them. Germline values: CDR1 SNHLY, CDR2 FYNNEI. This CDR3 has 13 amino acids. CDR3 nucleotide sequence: TGTGCCAGCAGTGAGGAGTCCTTCTATGGCTACACCTTC. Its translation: CASSEESFYGYTF.